The rows below give T cell receptor beta chains drawn from one sample of a study of T cells expressing NK-cell markers. TCRdb derives one entry per CDR3 protein from the 5' RACE reads, leaving out DNA. Recorded here are a few hundred thousand distinct CDR3 sequences; the top ten clones represent 5% to 5.5%. Input material: blood T cells: a sorted CD56 or NKG2C T cell subset, CD4+ or CD8+ T cells, or bulk PBMC T cells (not recorded which). These receptors all stem from a man between 18 and 69 years old in good health. The CDR3 runs from the conserved cysteine through the conserved F or W. The order of the fields is J gene, V gene, CDR3 protein.

j_call: TRBJ1-1; v_call: TRBV7-6; cdr3_aa: CASVGETEAFF
j_call: TRBJ1-4; v_call: TRBV5-6; cdr3_aa: CASSVGQNNEKLFF
j_call: TRBJ1-5; v_call: TRBV11-1; cdr3_aa: CASSLARSGGSGNQPQHF
j_call: TRBJ1-4; v_call: TRBV7-2; cdr3_aa: CASSSDSGNEKLFF
j_call: TRBJ2-1; v_call: TRBV15; cdr3_aa: CATSRDQFVSYNEQFF
j_call: TRBJ2-5; v_call: TRBV7-9; cdr3_aa: CASSLAQESKTQYF
j_call: TRBJ1-5; v_call: TRBV2; cdr3_aa: CASSAEGGRRQPQHF
j_call: TRBJ2-3; v_call: TRBV7-2; cdr3_aa: CASSLAGGGSTTDTQYF
j_call: TRBJ1-1; v_call: TRBV2; cdr3_aa: CASDTGARTEAFF
j_call: TRBJ1-2; v_call: TRBV6-1; cdr3_aa: CASSLADQSLGGYTF
j_call: TRBJ2-5; v_call: TRBV20-1; cdr3_aa: CSAREGLAGGQETQYF
j_call: TRBJ1-1; v_call: TRBV29-1; cdr3_aa: CSVPTAVNTEAFF
j_call: TRBJ2-1; v_call: TRBV14; cdr3_aa: CASSQGGWGYNEQFF
j_call: TRBJ2-7; v_call: TRBV6-5; cdr3_aa: CASSYPVGQGAEQYF
j_call: TRBJ2-1; v_call: TRBV12-3/TRBV12-4; cdr3_aa: CASSLAFQLAGGRSSYNEQFF
j_call: TRBJ2-1; v_call: TRBV11-2; cdr3_aa: CASSLAGGGPYEQFF
j_call: TRBJ1-1; v_call: TRBV20-1; cdr3_aa: CSATRTGGGNTEAFF
j_call: TRBJ1-6; v_call: TRBV2; cdr3_aa: CASISGGVVSNSPLHF
j_call: TRBJ2-7; v_call: TRBV18; cdr3_aa: CASSALGGETYEQYF
j_call: TRBJ2-1; v_call: TRBV7-2; cdr3_aa: CASSLARTSGGESEFF
j_call: TRBJ2-7; v_call: TRBV5-1; cdr3_aa: CASSDRANPSYEQYF
j_call: TRBJ2-3; v_call: TRBV7-8; cdr3_aa: CASSLEWRLGGTDTQYF
j_call: TRBJ2-5; v_call: TRBV5-1; cdr3_aa: CASSLSLTTQETQYF
j_call: TRBJ2-3; v_call: TRBV7-8; cdr3_aa: CASRLAVVTDTQYF
j_call: TRBJ2-7; v_call: TRBV28; cdr3_aa: CASSFRAGGSSYEQYF
j_call: TRBJ2-3; v_call: TRBV7-2; cdr3_aa: CASSGQGGWAQYF
j_call: TRBJ2-1; v_call: TRBV4-2; cdr3_aa: CASSQTGSQYNEQFF
j_call: TRBJ2-7; v_call: TRBV7-9; cdr3_aa: CASSLAAGTGRSSYEQYF
j_call: TRBJ2-2; v_call: TRBV2; cdr3_aa: CASQNKRGANTGELFF
j_call: TRBJ2-1; v_call: TRBV4-1; cdr3_aa: CASRGLAYNEQFF
j_call: TRBJ2-1; v_call: TRBV7-9; cdr3_aa: CASTGTSGFEQFF
j_call: TRBJ2-6; v_call: TRBV7-3; cdr3_aa: CASSSTGGSGANVLTF
j_call: TRBJ2-1; v_call: TRBV18; cdr3_aa: CASSAPLTSGGLSYNEQFF
j_call: TRBJ2-6; v_call: TRBV11-1; cdr3_aa: CASSLKPFAYSGANVLTF
j_call: TRBJ1-4; v_call: TRBV10-3; cdr3_aa: CAISDPAKKNEKLFF
j_call: TRBJ2-7; v_call: TRBV18; cdr3_aa: CASSARFAGTGGSEQYF
j_call: TRBJ2-3; v_call: TRBV11-2; cdr3_aa: CASSLSPRVDTQYF
j_call: TRBJ2-5; v_call: TRBV12-3/TRBV12-4; cdr3_aa: CASRFKDKQETQYF
j_call: TRBJ1-6; v_call: TRBV6-5; cdr3_aa: CASSYGSYNSPLHF
j_call: TRBJ2-2; v_call: TRBV18; cdr3_aa: CASSPDRLSTGELFF
j_call: TRBJ1-1; v_call: TRBV5-1; cdr3_aa: CASSPEGARVNTEAFF
j_call: TRBJ1-1; v_call: TRBV5-1; cdr3_aa: CASSFGQSVNTEAFF
j_call: TRBJ2-1; v_call: TRBV11-1; cdr3_aa: CASSPRLAGSSNEQFF
j_call: TRBJ1-6; v_call: TRBV27; cdr3_aa: CASSRQGRGSYNSPLHF
j_call: TRBJ2-5; v_call: TRBV20-1; cdr3_aa: CSASNRGAKTQYF
j_call: TRBJ2-1; v_call: TRBV4-1; cdr3_aa: CASSQDKGLAGGQAHNEQFF
j_call: TRBJ2-2; v_call: TRBV27; cdr3_aa: CASIDRGSTVTGELFF
j_call: TRBJ2-3; v_call: TRBV2; cdr3_aa: CASRAFEGADTQYF
j_call: TRBJ1-3; v_call: TRBV5-1; cdr3_aa: CASSLGYSPGNTIYF
j_call: TRBJ1-2; v_call: TRBV19; cdr3_aa: CASRRAVGGNYGYTF
j_call: TRBJ2-7; v_call: TRBV3-1; cdr3_aa: CASSQIGTYEQYF
j_call: TRBJ2-5; v_call: TRBV5-1; cdr3_aa: CASSLGASGGRQETQYF